These 9 T cell receptor beta chains were all obtained from the same sample, sequenced in a study of OX40 agonist ivuxolimab in advanced cancers. Assay: immunoSEQ multiplex PCR; the TCRdb copy retains only in-frame clones and omits some. Of under 85,000 clones in the sample, over 85% are singletons; the top ten hold roughly 22%. This sample comprised CD4+ or CD8+ T cells sorted from blood, obtained in a trial of the OX40 agonist ivuxolimab. These receptor sequences come from an adult with an advanced solid tumor such as melanoma, head and neck, liver or kidney cancer.

The gene calls are TRBV5-1 and TRBJ1-1, with D possibly being TRBD1 (6 bases). CDR3 size: 14 residues. V was trimmed by 2 bases and J by 3 bases, leaving 11 bases between them. Germline loops: CDR1 SGHRS, CDR2 YFSETQ. CDR3 DNA: TGCGCCAGCAGCTTAGCGGGGGCTGACACTGAAGCTTTCTTT. This translates into CASSLAGADTEAFF.

This chain links TRBV11-3 with TRBJ2-1; TRBD2 aligns across 11 bases. Germline lookup yields CDR1 SGHNT and CDR2 YENEEA. This CDR3 is built from 15 residues. J gave up 7 bases and V 5 bases, and 7 bases lay outside the gene matches. CDR3 residues: CASSPRLAGWNEQFF. The DNA for the CDR3 is TGTGCCAGCAGCCCGAGACTAGCGGGGTGGAATGAGCAGTTCTTC.

The chain carries TRBV29-1 and TRBJ2-1; D perhaps matches TRBD1 (7 bases). The V gene lost 0 bases and the J gene lost 2 bases, with 8 bases spanning the gap. This CDR3 has 14 amino acids. Germline V gene data show CDR1 as SQVTM and CDR2 as ANQGSEA. The CDR3 is CSVEDRGAYNEQFF. The CDR3 region has the DNA TGCAGCGTTGAAGACAGGGGGGCCTACAATGAGCAGTTCTTC.

This sequence joins TRBV4-1 and TRBJ2-7; 7 nucleotides agree with TRBD1. From germline, CDR1 is MGHRA and CDR2 YSYEKL. CDR3 size: 15 residues. The V segment lost 0 bases and the J segment 5 bases; nucleotides outside the gene matches: 7. The CDR3 loop reads CASSQENRGVDEQYF. Written as DNA, the CDR3 is TGCGCCAGCAGCCAAGAAAACAGGGGTGTAGACGAGCAGTACTTC.

V is TRBV27 and J is TRBJ1-5; no definite D call. The CDR3 loop spans 14 amino acids. Germline V gene data show CDR1 as MNHEY and CDR2 as SMNVEV (reference sequence). Trimming removed 6 bases from V and 0 bases from J, with 9 bases in between. DNA of the CDR3: TGTGCCAGCAGCGCCGGTGATAGCAATCAGCCCCAGCATTTT. Protein product: CASSAGDSNQPQHF.

The V call is TRBV4-3, the J call TRBJ2-1; 7 bases align to TRBD1. CDR3 size: 17 residues. V was clipped by 4 bases and J by 5 bases; unmatched bases: 14. The germline V gene encodes CDR1 LGHNA and CDR2 YSLEER. The CDR3 sequence is CASSRTTGTEFDNEQFF. The CDR3 DNA follows: TGCGCCAGCAGCCGGACGACTGGGACAGAGTTTGACAATGAGCAGTTCTTC.

The chain uses TRBV7-9 and TRBJ1-3, with 7 bases matching TRBD1. CDR1 and CDR2 from the germline V gene are SEHNR and FQNEAQ (reference sequence). The CDR3 sequence is 19 residues long. The junction had 16 bases not matched to a gene; V was cut back by 1 base and J by 4 bases. This CDR3 is CASSLGFRDSTTAGNTIYF. CDR3 DNA: TGTGCCAGCAGCTTAGGGTTTCGGGACAGCACAACGGCGGGAAACACCATATATTTT.

The rearrangement uses TRBV7-9 and TRBJ2-1, with TRBD1 matching 7 bases. The CDR3 covers 13 residues. Germline V gene lookup returns CDR1 SEHNR and CDR2 FQNEAQ (reference sequence). V was pared by 5 bases and J by 5 bases, with 3 bases of the junction left unmatched. CDR3 residues: CASSATGNNEQFF. The CDR3, as DNA: TGTGCCAGCAGCGCGACAGGGAACAATGAGCAGTTCTTC.

In this sample, this clone turned up once. This chain joins TRBV4-2 and TRBJ2-1; the D gene is possibly TRBD1 (5 bases). The CDR3 is 19 residues long. The germline CDR1 and CDR2 sequences are LGHNA and YNFKEQ. Trimming cost V 1 base and J 5 bases, with 24 bases left between them. The CDR3 sequence is CASSQVIAGFGPTDNEQFF. The CDR3 region has the DNA TGTGCCAGCAGCCAAGTAATAGCAGGGTTCGGGCCAACCGACAATGAGCAGTTCTTC.